The rows below give T cell receptor beta chains drawn from one sample of a study of blood T cell repertoires in COVID-19. TCRdb's copy holds only in-frame clones and misses some; the assay was immunoSEQ multiplex PCR. This sample has fewer than 25,000 clones, with roughly 87% found just once. The sample was peripheral blood. The receptors derive from a human donor in a cohort sampled during active COVID-19. Both conserved end residues are part of each CDR3. A D gene is named only where the DNA matches it firmly. Size is stated for part of the rows, as once, few or many counts, or as a class when the clone is expanded.

d_call clone_size j_call v_call cdr3_aa cdr3_nt
- - TRBJ1-5 TRBV19 CASSQGKPQHF TGTGCCAGTAGTCAGGGGAAGCCCCAGCATTTT
- - TRBJ1-1 TRBV18 CASSPDTYTEAFF TGTGCCAGCTCACCCGACACATACACTGAAGCTTTCTTT
- - TRBJ1-1 TRBV28 CASSLPRTEAFF TGTGCCAGCAGTTTGCCCAGGACTGAAGCTTTCTTT
TRBD1 - TRBJ1-1 TRBV3-1/TRBV3-2 CASSRTGAGEAFF TGTGCCAGCAGCCGGACAGGGGCAGGTGAAGCTTTCTTT
TRBD2 - TRBJ2-1 TRBV18 CASSPRLGNSGRVSGYNEQFF TGTGCCAGCTCACCACGACTGGGAAATAGCGGGAGGGTGTCGGGCTACAATGAGCAGTTCTTC
- few TRBJ2-2 TRBV6-5 CASSQLGGTGELFF TGTGCCAGCAGCCAACTAGGTGGCACCGGGGAGCTGTTTTTT
TRBD2 - TRBJ2-2 TRBV5-4 CASSLLPGLGFGELFF TGTGCCAGCAGCTTGCTCCCGGGACTAGGATTCGGGGAGCTGTTTTTT
TRBD2 few TRBJ2-7 TRBV4-2 CASSRALAGEGHEQYF TGTGCCAGCAGCCGGGCACTAGCGGGAGAGGGCCACGAGCAGTACTTC
- - TRBJ1-3 TRBV10-3 CAISEPTNSGNTIYF TGTGCCATCAGTGAGCCGACAAACTCTGGAAACACCATATATTTT
- - TRBJ1-5 TRBV5-5 CASSSWGTNQPQHF TGTGCCAGCAGCTCGTGGGGCACCAATCAGCCCCAGCATTTT
- - TRBJ2-5 TRBV5-5 CASSLAAAGGETQYF TGTGCCAGCAGCTTGGCCGCGGCCGGTGGGGAGACCCAGTACTTC
TRBD1 - TRBJ2-1 TRBV5-1 CASSLAGTGPFNEQFF TGCGCCAGCAGCTTGGCCGGGACAGGCCCCTTCAATGAGCAGTTCTTC
- - TRBJ2-7 TRBV5-8 CASSWSSYEQYF TGTGCCAGCAGCTGGAGCTCCTACGAGCAGTACTTC
- - TRBJ1-2 TRBV29-1 CSVGGGGEGDYGYTF TGCAGCGTGGGAGGCGGGGGAGAAGGTGACTATGGCTACACCTTC
- few TRBJ2-1 TRBV6-1 CASSEGARAERVF TGTGCCAGCAGTGAAGGAGCCCGAGCGGAGAGAGTCTTC
- - TRBJ2-1 TRBV6-5 CASSYRESSYNEQFF TGTGCCAGCAGTTACAGGGAGAGCTCCTACAATGAGCAGTTCTTC
- medium-sized TRBJ2-2 TRBV4-2 CASSQDGGENTGELFF TGTGCCAGCAGCCAAGATGGCGGGGAGAACACCGGGGAGCTGTTTTTT
- - TRBJ2-6 TRBV6-5 CASSRSSGANVLTF TGTGCCAGCAGCAGAAGCTCTGGGGCCAACGTCCTGACTTTC
- - TRBJ1-5 TRBV5-4 CASSFGREEPQHF TGTGCCAGCAGCTTTGGCAGGGAAGAGCCCCAGCATTTT
TRBD1 - TRBJ2-7 TRBV27 CASNRGGEQYF TGTGCCAGCAACAGGGGTGGCGAGCAGTACTTC
- few TRBJ1-2 TRBV27 CASSTIRANYGYTF TGTGCCAGCAGCACTATCCGCGCTAACTATGGCTACACCTTC
- - TRBJ2-2 TRBV7-9 CASSAIAGELFF TGTGCCAGCAGCGCTATAGCCGGGGAGCTGTTTTTT
TRBD2 - TRBJ2-7 TRBV12-3/TRBV12-4 CASSLGGTPYF TGTGCCAGCAGTTTGGGGGGGACTCCGTACTTC
- - TRBJ2-7 TRBV5-1 CASSLIASYEQYF TGCGCCAGCAGCTTAATAGCCTCCTACGAGCAGTACTTC
TRBD1 - TRBJ2-1 TRBV19 CASREDRVNEQFF TGTGCCAGTAGAGAGGACAGGGTAAATGAGCAGTTCTTC
TRBD2 - TRBJ2-1 TRBV3-1/TRBV3-2 CASSQASSGGVIKQFF TGTGCCAGCAGCCAAGCTTCTAGCGGGGGGGTAATTAAGCAGTTCTTC
TRBD2 - TRBJ2-1 TRBV7-2 CASRGTSGAYNEQFF TGTGCCAGCAGAGGAACTAGCGGGGCGTACAATGAGCAGTTCTTC
- - TRBJ2-1 TRBV5-1 CASSLAGGTSNEQFF TGCGCCAGCAGCTTGGCGGGCGGGACCTCGAATGAGCAGTTCTTC
- - TRBJ2-1 TRBV4-3 CASSQVGGRINEQFF TGCGCCAGCAGCCAAGTCGGAGGGAGGATAAATGAGCAGTTCTTC
- - TRBJ1-1 TRBV18 CASSPRGLDTEAFF TGTGCCAGCTCACCTAGGGGTTTAGACACTGAAGCTTTCTTT
- - TRBJ2-5 TRBV10-2 CASSVEEALVTQYF TGCGCCAGCAGTGTCGAGGAGGCCCTGGTGACCCAGTACTTC
- - TRBJ1-2 TRBV3-1/TRBV3-2 CASSQQRSYGYTF TGTGCCAGCAGCCAACAGCGTTCTTATGGCTACACCTTC
TRBD2 - TRBJ2-1 TRBV4-2 CASSQVGAGGPEQFF TGTGCCAGCAGCCAAGTTGGAGCGGGGGGTCCTGAGCAGTTCTTC
TRBD1 - TRBJ1-5 TRBV10-2 CASSETGASNQPQHF TGCGCCAGCAGCGAGACAGGGGCTAGCAATCAGCCCCAGCATTTT
- - TRBJ2-5 TRBV19 CASSIVGVRETQYF TGTGCCAGTAGTATTGTTGGCGTGCGGGAGACCCAGTACTTC
TRBD1 - TRBJ1-1 TRBV19 CASRVGTEVHTEAFF TGTGCCAGCCGAGTTGGGACAGAGGTTCACACTGAAGCTTTCTTT
- - TRBJ2-7 TRBV7-2 CASSLALQGPTYEQYF TGTGCCAGCAGCTTAGCGCTGCAGGGGCCTACCTACGAGCAGTACTTC
TRBD2 - TRBJ2-3 TRBV10-1 CASSDLLAGGEDTQYF TGCGCCAGCAGTGATCTGCTAGCGGGGGGGGAAGATACGCAGTATTTT
TRBD1 - TRBJ1-2 TRBV4-2 CASSLPGTENYGYTF TGTGCCAGCAGCCTTCCCGGGACAGAGAACTATGGCTACACCTTC
TRBD2 - TRBJ2-3 TRBV5-4 CASSLAGGSTDTQYF TGTGCCAGCAGCTTGGCGGGGGGAAGCACAGATACGCAGTATTTT
- - TRBJ1-4 TRBV12-1 CASSFEIPGSMGTNEKLFF TGTGCCAGCAGCTTTGAGATCCCAGGGTCGATGGGGACTAATGAAAAACTGTTTTTT
- - TRBJ1-2 TRBV12-3/TRBV12-4 CASSLRQYYGYTF TGTGCCAGCAGTTTGCGGCAGTACTATGGCTACACCTTC
- - TRBJ2-7 TRBV6-5 CASSSRRGSYEQYF TGTGCCAGCAGTAGTCGACGGGGATCCTACGAGCAGTACTTC
- - TRBJ1-3 TRBV14 CASSAYRFSSGNTIYF TGTGCCAGCAGCGCCTACAGGTTTAGCTCTGGAAACACCATATATTTT
- - TRBJ1-5 TRBV28 CASTLGVGAGQPQHF TGTGCCAGCACCCTAGGGGTGGGGGCAGGGCAGCCCCAGCATTTT
- - TRBJ1-1 TRBV11-2 CASSLPGTSNTEAFF TGTGCCAGCAGCTTGCCTGGGACTTCGAACACTGAAGCTTTCTTT
TRBD2 once TRBJ2-3 TRBV7-3 CASSFLAGRTDTQYF TGTGCCAGCAGCTTCCTAGCGGGACGCACAGATACGCAGTATTTT
- - TRBJ1-2 TRBV5-6 CASSTGGESYGYTF TGTGCCAGCAGCACCGGGGGGGAGTCCTATGGCTACACCTTC
- - TRBJ2-5 TRBV7-8 CASSRGGQLETQYF TGTGCCAGCAGCAGAGGGGGGCAGTTGGAGACCCAGTACTTC
TRBD1 - TRBJ1-2 TRBV3-1/TRBV3-2 CASSPDRGTYGYTF TGTGCCAGCAGCCCGGACAGGGGGACCTATGGCTACACCTTC
TRBD2 - TRBJ2-1 TRBV6-5 CASSYSPSGTYNEQFF TGTGCCAGCAGTTACTCTCCTAGCGGGACCTACAATGAGCAGTTCTTC
- - TRBJ1-5 TRBV28 CASSEGNQPQHF TGTGCCAGCAGTGAGGGTAATCAGCCCCAGCATTTT
- - TRBJ1-2 TRBV28 CATLGQGDGYTF TGTGCCACCTTGGGGCAGGGCGATGGCTACACCTTC
- few TRBJ1-4 TRBV5-5 CASEAGTHNEKLFF TGTGCCAGCGAAGCGGGGACCCATAATGAAAAACTGTTTTTT
- - TRBJ1-1 TRBV2 CASTLTGSGTEAFF TGTGCCAGCACCCTAACAGGGTCAGGGACTGAAGCTTTCTTT
- - TRBJ1-4 TRBV3-1/TRBV3-2 CASSPRGEPNEKLFF TGTGCCAGCAGCCCCCGAGGAGAGCCGAATGAAAAACTGTTTTTT
- - TRBJ1-2 TRBV3-1/TRBV3-2 CASSQVQQSGYTF TGTGCCAGCAGCCAAGTCCAACAGTCAGGCTACACCTTC
- - TRBJ1-1 TRBV5-1 CASIRGPDWDTEAFF TGCGCCAGCATACGAGGTCCCGACTGGGACACTGAAGCTTTCTTT
- - TRBJ1-2 TRBV27 CASSFNPRVEGYTF TGTGCCAGCAGTTTTAATCCGAGGGTTGAGGGCTACACCTTC
- - TRBJ1-5 TRBV30 CAWSVDRRRNQPQHF TGTGCCTGGAGTGTAGACAGGCGCCGCAATCAGCCCCAGCATTTT